Listed here are 31 T cell receptor beta chains from one sample, sequenced in a study of cytomegalovirus exposure and HLA in healthy donors. Researchers ran the PCR with 60 Vbeta and 13 Jbeta primers. Method: immunoSEQ multiplex PCR; TCRdb's copy keeps in-frame clones and lacks some. Among around 110,000 clones listed, roughly 70% were seen once. The sequenced material came from PBMCs. Receptor source: a male donor in good health and CMV-seropositive.

A few counts support this clone. V is TRBV7-2 and J is TRBJ1-2, with D uncertain. The V gene's germline CDR1 is SGHTA and CDR2 FQGNSA. CDR3 length: 15 residues. With 2 bases removed from V and 8 bases from J, the gap between germline ends came to 18 bases. This CDR3 reads CASSLQAYTSGGYTF. The CDR3, as DNA: TGTGCCAGCAGCTTACAGGCCTACACTTCGGGGGGCTACACCTTC.

This clone was seen a few times. The chain employs TRBV4-3 and TRBJ2-1; 11 nucleotides agree with TRBD1. CDR1 is LGHNA and CDR2 is YSLEER in the germline V gene. There are 15 residues in the CDR3. The J segment lost 7 bases and the V segment lost 4 bases, leaving 6 bases of the junction unmatched. CDR3 amino acids: CASSLVGTGGNEQFF. The CDR3 region has the DNA TGCGCCAGCAGCCTTGTTGGGACAGGGGGTAATGAGCAGTTCTTC.

The V call is TRBV6-4, the J call TRBJ2-1, with 8 nucleotides matching TRBD1. V shed 3 bases and J 3 bases; nucleotides not matched to a gene: 4. Germline loops: CDR1 MRHNA, CDR2 SNTAGT. There are 15 residues in the CDR3. The CDR3 reads CASSDEQGGYNEQFF. Here the CDR3 DNA reads TGTGCCAGCAGTGATGAACAGGGGGGCTACAATGAGCAGTTCTTC.

This chain uses TRBV6-5 with TRBJ2-1; D perhaps matches TRBD2 (6 bases). Looked up from germline, CDR1 is MNHEY and CDR2 is SVGAGI. The CDR3 loop spans 14 amino acids. V lost 10 bases to trimming and J lost 5 bases, with 18 bases between them. The CDR3 is CATHRGGAHNEQFF. DNA for the CDR3: TGTGCCACCCACCGAGGCGGGGCCCACAATGAGCAGTTCTTC.

V is TRBV5-1 and J is TRBJ2-7, with D tentatively TRBD2 (6 bases). The V end lost 4 bases, the J end lost 7 bases, and 15 bases lay between the germline ends. CDR3 length: 13 residues. Germline lookup yields CDR1 SGHRS and CDR2 YFSETQ. The CDR3 coding sequence is TGCGCCAGCAGCAAACTGGGGGGTCTAGAGCAGTACTTC. Residues: CASSKLGGLEQYF. Full variable domain (remainder filled in from reference TRBV5-1 and TRBJ2-7): KAGVTQTPRYLIKTRGQQVTLSCSPISGHRSVSWYQQTPGQGLQFLFEYFSETQRNKGNFPGRFSGRQFSNSRSEMNVSTLELGDSALYLCASSKLGGLEQYFGPGTRLTVT.

This chain uses TRBV4-3 with TRBJ2-5; 8 nucleotides agree with TRBD2. Germline V gene sequence: CDR1 LGHNA, CDR2 YSLEER. This CDR3 is built from 14 residues. V dropped 6 bases and J dropped 4; count of bases not matched to a gene: 7. This CDR3 reads CASSRGGGTETQYF. Here the CDR3 DNA reads TGCGCCAGCAGTCGGGGCGGGGGGACAGAGACCCAGTACTTC.

Here the CDR3 DNA reads TGTGCCAGCAGCCAAGTTCGTCTAGTAACAGATACGCAGTATTTT. Encoded protein: CASSQVRLVTDTQYF. The chain joins TRBV4-2 to TRBJ2-3, with D unclear. V lost 1 base and J lost 3, with 11 bases in between. CDR1 is LGHNA, CDR2 YNFKEQ, per germline. The CDR3 sequence is 15 residues long.

The chain is built from TRBV21-1 and TRBJ2-1; the table's D gene call, TRBD2, was not cross checked with the DNA. TRBV21-1 is deemed a pseudogene. The CDR3 is 16 residues long. The CDR3 is CAPSGLAGGPDNEQFF. The CDR3 DNA reads TGTGCCCCCAGCGGCTTAGCGGGAGGGCCAGACAATGAGCAGTTCTTC.

This clone turned up a few times. This rearrangement joins TRBV5-1 to TRBJ2-7; 9 bases are a match to TRBD1. There are 15 residues in the CDR3. The V gene's germline CDR1 is SGHRS and CDR2 YFSETQ. Trimming cost V 3 bases and J 7 bases; bases outside gene matches: 11. The CDR3 DNA follows: TGCGCCAGCAGCTGGTCACAGGGGGCCCTTGGTGAGCAGTACTTC. Its protein product is CASSWSQGALGEQYF. The entire variable domain, with the rest obtained from reference TRBV5-1 and TRBJ2-7, is as follows: KAGVTQTPRYLIKTRGQQVTLSCSPISGHRSVSWYQQTPGQGLQFLFEYFSETQRNKGNFPGRFSGRQFSNSRSEMNVSTLELGDSALYLCASSWSQGALGEQYFGPGTRLTVT.

V and J are TRBV7-9 and TRBJ1-3; no clear D gene. Trimming pared 2 bases from V and 0 bases from J, leaving 5 bases between. Per the germline V gene, CDR1 is SEHNR and CDR2 is FQNEAQ (reference sequence). The CDR3 covers 14 residues. The CDR3 DNA is TGTGCCAGCAGCTTATATCCCTCTGGAAACACCATATATTTT. This encodes CASSLYPSGNTIYF.

CDR3 sequence (DNA): TGTGCCAGCAGCCTAGTCATTTCAGAGCACACTGAAGCTTTCTTT. Its translation: CASSLVISEHTEAFF. This chain links TRBV27 with TRBJ1-1; D gene uncertain. Trimming stripped 6 bases from V and 3 bases from J, with 17 bases between. The CDR3 has 15 amino acids. Germline V gene data show CDR1 as MNHEY and CDR2 as SMNVEV (reference sequence).

The rearrangement links TRBV5-1 to TRBJ2-5, with 13 bases lining up with TRBD2. This CDR3 region has 18 residues. From germline, CDR1 is SGHRS and CDR2 YFSETQ. The V gene end was trimmed by 1 base and the J gene end by 5 bases; junction bases not matched to a gene: 11. The CDR3 here is CASSLTLAGGRVGETQYF. The CDR3 coding sequence is TGCGCCAGCAGCTTGACACTAGCGGGGGGGCGAGTTGGTGAGACCCAGTACTTC.

Written as DNA, the CDR3 is TGTGCCAGTAGTATTGTCGGGACCTACAATGAGCAGTTCTTC. It encodes CASSIVGTYNEQFF. The J gene is TRBJ2-1, the V gene TRBV19; TRBD2 is a possible D gene (5 bases). This CDR3 contains 14 residues. Germline values: CDR1 LNHDA, CDR2 SQIVND (reference sequence). The V and J ends lost 3 bases and 2 bases respectively, with 8 bases between them.

V usage is TRBV4-1 and J usage is TRBJ1-2, with a possible D match to TRBD1 (5 bases). The germline V gene has CDR1 MGHRA and CDR2 YSYEKL. V was clipped by 3 bases and J by 7 bases, with 12 bases between them. The CDR3 covers 13 residues. The CDR3, as DNA: TGCGCCAGCAGCCATCGGCAGGGTTTTGGCTACACCTTC. This encodes CASSHRQGFGYTF.

A few counts support this clone. V and J are TRBV10-3 and TRBJ1-5; D is uncertain. The germline V and J ends were trimmed by 0 bases and 0 bases, with 15 bases remaining between them. The CDR3 is 18 residues long. Germline V gene data show CDR1 as ENHRY and CDR2 as SYGVKD. The CDR3 sequence: CAISESRIAGYSNQPQHF. CDR3 nucleotide sequence: TGTGCCATCAGTGAGTCGAGAATTGCAGGTTATAGCAATCAGCCCCAGCATTTT.

The V gene is TRBV29-1, the J gene TRBJ1-1; D call uncertain. The CDR3 spans 11 residues. Trimming took off 2 bases at V and 3 bases at J, with 4 bases between the two ends. Germline V gene lookup returns CDR1 SQVTM and CDR2 ANQGSEA. The CDR3 loop is CSVELHTEAFF. In DNA, the CDR3 is TGCAGCGTTGAACTACACACTGAAGCTTTCTTT. Full variable domain (rest looked up from reference TRBV29-1 and TRBJ1-1): SAVISQKPSRDICQRGTSLTIQCQVDSQVTMMFWYRQQPGQSLTLIATANQGSEATYESGFVIDKFPISRPNLTFSTLTVSNMSPEDSSIYLCSVELHTEAFFGQGTRLTVV.

The genes are TRBV5-1 and TRBJ2-7; D remains ambiguous. Germline V gene lookup returns CDR1 SGHRS and CDR2 YFSETQ. Between the trimmed V and J ends, which lost 1 base and 6 bases, there was a span of 11 bases. This CDR3 contains 13 residues. As DNA, the CDR3 is TGCGCCAGCAGCTTGAAAACCCTTAGCGAGCAGTACTTC. Protein sequence: CASSLKTLSEQYF.

The CDR3 DNA is TGTGCCAGCAGCCCCCAGGATCTAACTGAAGCTTTCTTT. Protein sequence: CASSPQDLTEAFF. This chain links TRBV13 with TRBJ1-1; D uncertain. With 5 bases removed from V and 5 bases from J, the gap between germline ends came to 12 bases. The germline V gene encodes CDR1 PRHDT and CDR2 FYEKMQ (reference sequence). The CDR3 runs 13 residues. Full variable domain (rest looked up from reference TRBV13 and TRBJ1-1): AAGVIQSPRHLIKEKRETATLKCYPIPRHDTVYWYQQGPGQDPQFLISFYEKMQSDKGSIPDRFSAQQFSDYHSELNMSSLELGDSALYFCASSPQDLTEAFFGQGTRLTVV.

The V and J genes are TRBV27 and TRBJ2-5; TRBD2 matches 11 bases. Germline V gene data show CDR1 as MNHEY and CDR2 as SMNVEV (reference sequence). CDR3 size: 15 residues. J was trimmed by 5 bases and V by 3 bases; bases with no gene match: 5. The CDR3 DNA reads TGTGCCAGCAGTTTTAGCGGGGGGGCCGGGGAGACCCAGTACTTC. Residues: CASSFSGGAGETQYF.

The chain employs TRBV2 and TRBJ1-2, with no clear D. The CDR3 totals 13 residues. CDR1 and CDR2 from the germline V gene are SNHLY and FYNNEI. Trimming stripped 4 bases from V and 1 base from J, with 7 bases between. The CDR3 region has the DNA TGTGCCAGCAGTGCCGGACTTAACTATGGCTACACCTTC. It encodes CASSAGLNYGYTF.

The CDR3: CASSETGGGTEQYF. In nucleotides, the CDR3 is TGTGCCAGCAGTGAGACAGGGGGGGGGACGGAGCAGTACTTC. The rearrangement uses TRBV6-1 and TRBJ2-7; 9 nucleotides match TRBD1. Unmatched junction bases numbered 7, after V lost 3 bases and J lost 7 bases. This CDR3 has 14 amino acids. Per germline, CDR1 MNHNS and CDR2 SASEGT.

This clone was detected a few times. The V call is TRBV28, the J call TRBJ1-5; D perhaps matches TRBD1 (5 bases). Trimming left V 6 bases short and J 3 bases short, with 18 bases between. The CDR3 loop spans 16 amino acids. Germline lookup yields CDR1 MDHEN and CDR2 SYDVKM. The CDR3 protein is CASRNTRAGYNQPQHF. CDR3 coding DNA: TGTGCCAGCAGGAATACCAGGGCAGGCTACAATCAGCCCCAGCATTTT. Combining the CDR3 with reference TRBV28 and TRBJ1-5 gives the whole variable domain DVKVTQSSRYLVKRTGEKVFLECVQDMDHENMFWYRQDPGLGLRLIYFSYDVKMKEKGDIPEGYSVSREKKERFSLILESASTNQTSMYLCASRNTRAGYNQPQHFGDGTRLSIL.

This clone turned up a few times. V is TRBV11-1 and J is TRBJ1-1; D is uncertain. The CDR3 has 13 amino acids. Deletions cut 3 bases from V and 4 bases from J, with 9 bases between. In germline, CDR1 is SGHAT, CDR2 FQDESV (reference sequence). CDR3 sequence (DNA): TGTGCCAGCAGCTTCGCGGGAAGCACTGAAGCTTTCTTT. It encodes CASSFAGSTEAFF.

This chain connects TRBV15 to TRBJ2-5, with 10 bases that match TRBD2. The CDR3 extends over 17 amino acids. Germline loops: CDR1 LNHNV, CDR2 YYDKDF (reference sequence). With 4 bases clipped from V and 5 bases from J, the junction kept 13 bases outside the gene matches. CDR3 DNA: TGTGCCACCAGCACCTCCCGGGCTAGCGGGAGAGGGGAGACCCAGTACTTC. Protein: CATSTSRASGRGETQYF.

This chain uses TRBV6-5 with TRBJ2-7, with D perhaps TRBD2 (5 bases). With 5 bases removed from V and 3 bases from J, the gap between germline ends came to 11 bases. From germline, CDR1 is MNHEY and CDR2 SVGAGI. CDR3 length: 13 amino acids. The CDR3 reads CASSIVRDYEQYF. The DNA of the CDR3 is TGTGCCAGCAGTATCGTACGGGACTACGAGCAGTACTTC.

This chain links TRBV28 with TRBJ1-1; no clear D. Germline assignment: CDR1 MDHEN and CDR2 SYDVKM. This CDR3 is built from 15 residues. Trimming took off 8 bases at V and 3 bases at J, with 19 bases between the two ends. For the CDR3, the DNA is TGTGCCAGCGGTGTATCGACGGGTCGAGACACTGAAGCTTTCTTT. This gives the protein CASGVSTGRDTEAFF.

The rearrangement joins TRBV28 to TRBJ2-6, with D tentatively TRBD2 (6 bases). CDR1 is MDHEN, CDR2 SYDVKM, per germline. The V gene lost 9 bases and the J gene lost 3 bases, with 15 bases spanning the gap. The length of the CDR3 is 15 residues. The CDR3 sequence: CASRAGSGGANVLTF. CDR3 in DNA: TGTGCCAGTCGCGCCGGGAGCGGTGGGGCCAACGTCCTGACTTTC.

V is TRBV15 and J is TRBJ2-5; 8 nucleotides match TRBD2. The CDR3 runs to 16 residues. The V gene end was trimmed by 2 bases and the J gene end by 2 bases; junction bases not matched to a gene: 7. CDR1 and CDR2 (germline): LNHNV, YYDKDF (reference sequence). CDR3 bases: TGTGCCACCAGCAGACGGGCGCGGGGGGCTCAAGAGACCCAGTACTTC. Translated, it gives CATSRRARGAQETQYF.

This chain uses TRBV9 with TRBJ1-1, with D possibly being TRBD1 (5 bases). Trimming took 0 bases from V and 0 from J, leaving 15 bases between them. Germline V gene sequence: CDR1 SGDLS, CDR2 YYNGEE. CDR3 size: 17 residues. Here the CDR3 reads CASSVGGEVGLNTEAFF. Written as DNA, the CDR3 is TGTGCCAGCAGCGTAGGAGGGGAGGTCGGCTTGAACACTGAAGCTTTCTTT.

This clone was recorded a few times. This sequence joins TRBV7-3 and TRBJ2-3, with 9 bases fitting TRBD2. The CDR3 is 15 amino acids. V was pared by 2 bases and J by 6 bases, with 6 bases of the junction left unmatched. Germline V gene data show CDR1 as SGHTA and CDR2 as FQGTGA. In DNA form, the CDR3 reads TGTGCCAGCAGCTTATTCCTAGCGGGATCGGATACGCAGTATTTT. It yields the protein CASSLFLAGSDTQYF.

The chain combines TRBV25-1 with TRBJ2-1, with D perhaps TRBD1 (7 bases). Germline-derived CDR1 and CDR2 are MGHDK and SYGVNS. The CDR3 covers 17 residues. Trimming took off 4 bases at V and 1 base at J, with 17 bases between the two ends. This CDR3 reads CASSVKATGRSYNEQFF. CDR3 DNA: TGTGCCAGCAGTGTTAAGGCGACAGGGAGGTCCTACAATGAGCAGTTCTTC.